This TCR beta chain was captured in a study of blood T cell repertoires in COVID-19. Study in general: Samples taken during acute and convalescent COVID-19 were collected in the United States, Italy and Spain. T cells, B-cell-depleted T cells, or PBMCs provided the cDNA or gDNA that served as material.

Study processing details: How many nucleated cells were present was estimated from reference gene primer amplification. Method: immunoSEQ multiplex PCR; TCRdb's copy keeps in-frame clones and lacks some. That table supplies the V and J calls and clone size; D and trimming were determined from the DNA. The top ten clones hold around 18% of a sample with about 21,000 clones, more than 85% of them seen once. The germline V gene encodes CDR1 SGHDT and CDR2 YYEEEE. The junction had 7 bases not matched to a gene; V was cut back by 1 base and J by 6 bases. The CDR3 sequence is 15 residues long. The gene calls are TRBV5-6 and TRBJ1-2; 9 bases line up with TRBD1. The specimen was peripheral blood. The clonotype comes from a man between 65 and 80 years old with active COVID-19. CDR3 loop: CASSLWGQGLHGYTF. The CDR3 DNA is TGTGCCAGCAGCTTGTGGGGACAGGGCTTGCATGGCTACACCTTC. The variable domain in full, with the rest retrieved from reference TRBV5-6 and TRBJ1-2, is DAGVTQSPTHLIKTRGQQVTLRCSPKSGHDTVSWYQQALGQGPQFIFQYYEEEERQRGNFPDRFSGHQFPNYSSELNVNALLLGDSALYLCASSLWGQGLHGYTFGSGTRLTVV.